This TCR beta chain was captured in a study of siplizumab effects on memory and regulatory T cells. Study-wide results and caveats: Just a small share of alloreactive clones was traced back to unstimulated subsets. Naive T cells, seemingly more diverse than memory cells, seemed major alloresponse contributors. Neither a naive nor a memory phenotype was assignable to roughly 75-96% of proliferating CD4+ or CD8+ clones.

Per sample, roughly 94,000 TCR templates underwent assay. Measured with immunoSEQ multiplex PCR; TCRdb has only the in-frame clones, and not every one. The sample lists 100,000 to 120,000 clones, 80% to 95% seen once, with 1% to 1.5% in the top ten. For this clone: Its antigen is undetermined.

After removal of 4 bases from V and 7 bases from J, the junction contained 7 bases not matched to a gene. CDR1 is SGHDT, CDR2 YYEEEE, per germline. This CDR3 spans 13 amino acids. The sequenced sample consisted of CD4+ T cells sorted from blood. The receptor's source is a human donor in good health. The chain uses TRBV5-6 and TRBJ2-7; 8 nucleotides line up with TRBD2. The CDR3 is CASSVVTSAEQYF. The DNA for the CDR3 is TGTGCCAGCAGCGTAGTGACTAGCGCAGAGCAGTACTTC.